This TCR beta chain was profiled in a study of T cell responses to AZD1222 COVID-19 vaccine listed by TCRdb under 2021. Some background on the complete study: Because spike-specific TCR depth and breadth did not differ between the two schedules, AZD1222 recipients who got a second dose at roughly 4 weeks were pooled with those who got a second dose at roughly 12 weeks. A total of 230 or so trial participants underwent TCR sequencing, of whom some 210 received two doses of AZD1222 and about 26 received two doses of the MenACWY control vaccine. Trial participants were enrolled by age into 18-55, 56-69 and 70-plus year subgroups, with 148, 28 and 57 TCR-sequenced participants respectively. The research as a whole found: Because no day 14 peak-response samples were available, the repertoires could be characterized only after the peak T cell response. A significant rise in spike-specific TCR breadth and depth was observed after two AZD1222 doses relative to day 0 and relative to MenACWY recipients. Conclusions about previously exposed vaccinees were limited because only six AZD1222 recipients were SARS-CoV-2 seropositive at baseline. Participants were mostly white British and included more females than males, and it was suggested by the authors that clonal diversity may have been underestimated. In the small 56-69-year group, the increase in depth fell short of significance, most likely because of low power. Vaccine-associated CD4 TCRs spanned the whole spike protein, with dominant responses in regions 160-218 and 743-854. Reportedly, close to half of the unique spike-specific TCRs recognized epitopes lying outside the regions that are mutated in the B.1.351 and B.1.1.7 variants.

What this sample's time point label stands for: baseline before first vaccination. Vaccinee samples were obtained from the UK trials COV001 and COV002, which included a single-blind randomized controlled phase 2/3 trial of AZD1222 (ChAdOx1 nCoV-19) in healthy adults. For TCRbeta chain sequencing, PBMC samples were collected from trial participants at day 0 and at day 28 after the second dose. On this clone: The target of this receptor is not known. No much larger clone is present one base from it, and per-base qualities are unavailable. Within the sample, other DNA sequences also encode this same CDR3.

The CDR3 regions of human TCRbeta chains were subjected to immunosequencing. Under the source paper's analysis protocol: TCRs in the repertoires were matched against a reference library of SARS-CoV-2-specific TCRs that had been generated with the MIRA antigen-specificity platform. Breadth was defined as the fraction of unique TCRs that were SARS-CoV-2-associated. Depth was defined as the fraction of total T cells that were SARS-CoV-2-associated. Using the MIRA data, each spike-specific TCR was mapped to the spike region that the TCR reacts to and placed in a CD4 or CD8 class. Log10-transformed breadth and depth values were compared by one-way ANOVA with Sidak's multiple comparisons tests. TCRdb holds this immuneACCESS table with in-frame rearrangements only. Some clones are missing; in checked studies, unresolved V genes explain under half, and the rest has no known cause. The V and J calls and clone size come from that table; D and trimming were worked out from the DNA. Within this sample are around 84,000 clones, with roughly 88% of them counted one time only. The top ten clonotypes cover 8% to 10% of the sample.

Here V drops 4 bases and J drops 5 bases, and the junction holds 2 bases not matched to any gene. Taken from the germline V gene, the CDR1 and CDR2 loops are SQVTM and ANQGSEA. The CDR3 starts with the cysteine, ends with the phenylalanine, and has 12 residues. The read is trimmed to its CDR3 DNA, 36 bases read in frame from base 1. The sequence is built from TRBV29-1 and TRBJ2-5; TRBD1 fits 9 bases in the junction. This specimen consisted of peripheral blood, obtained on day 0 of AZD1222 vaccination. The clonotype comes from an adult in good health. The CDR3 region: CSVGQGGETQYF. The DNA sequence reads TGCAGCGTTGGACAGGGGGGGGAGACCCAGTACTTC.